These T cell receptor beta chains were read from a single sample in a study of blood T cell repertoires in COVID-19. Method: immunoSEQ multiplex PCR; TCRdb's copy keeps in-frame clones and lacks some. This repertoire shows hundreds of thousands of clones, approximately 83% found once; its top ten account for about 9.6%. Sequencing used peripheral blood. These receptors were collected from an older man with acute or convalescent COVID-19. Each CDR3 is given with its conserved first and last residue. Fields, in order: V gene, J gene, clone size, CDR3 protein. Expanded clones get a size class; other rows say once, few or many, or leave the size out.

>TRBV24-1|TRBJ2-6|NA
CAIRASGANVLTF
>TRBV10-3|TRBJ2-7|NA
CAITDGLAGSEQYF
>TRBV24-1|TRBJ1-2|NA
CATSDTTGAGNYGYTF
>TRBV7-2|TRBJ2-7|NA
CASSRVLARNEQYF
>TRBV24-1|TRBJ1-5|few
CATSDSSLRGGGQPQHF
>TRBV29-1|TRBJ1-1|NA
CSVRGGMNTEAFF
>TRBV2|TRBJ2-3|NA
CARSGVGGITDTQYF
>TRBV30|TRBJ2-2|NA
CAWSPPGWNTGELFF
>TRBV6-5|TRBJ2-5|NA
CASNRGTGGQETQYF
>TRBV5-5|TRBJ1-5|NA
CASSSGGGVQQPQHF
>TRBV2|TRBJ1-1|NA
CASTVGGTEAFF
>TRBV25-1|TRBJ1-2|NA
CASSDSGSSGVNYGYTF
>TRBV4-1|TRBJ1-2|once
CASSQDVQGRGYGYTF
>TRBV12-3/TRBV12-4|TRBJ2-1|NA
CASSPGLGTEFF
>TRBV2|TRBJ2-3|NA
CASRRGQGAVTDTQYF
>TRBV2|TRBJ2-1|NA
CASSFEQVSYNEQFF
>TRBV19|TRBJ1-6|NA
CASSTRHPVPYNSPLHF
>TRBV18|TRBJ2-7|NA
CASSPLGTSGRYEQYF
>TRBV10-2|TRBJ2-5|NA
CASSGTSGGETQYF
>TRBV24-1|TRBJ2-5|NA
CATSTAGSPGGGETQYF
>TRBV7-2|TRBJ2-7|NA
CASGRLISGRGPYEQYF
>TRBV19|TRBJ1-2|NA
CASSLTPLQGTGYTF
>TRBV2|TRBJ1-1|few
CASTLQGATTEAFF
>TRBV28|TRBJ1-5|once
CASSYRVGQPQHF
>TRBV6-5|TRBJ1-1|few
CASRPRDRMNTEAFF
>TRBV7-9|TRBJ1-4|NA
CASSHRGLNEKLFF
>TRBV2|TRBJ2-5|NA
CASSPEETQYF
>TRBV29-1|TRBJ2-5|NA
CSVVWGRGSLAQYF